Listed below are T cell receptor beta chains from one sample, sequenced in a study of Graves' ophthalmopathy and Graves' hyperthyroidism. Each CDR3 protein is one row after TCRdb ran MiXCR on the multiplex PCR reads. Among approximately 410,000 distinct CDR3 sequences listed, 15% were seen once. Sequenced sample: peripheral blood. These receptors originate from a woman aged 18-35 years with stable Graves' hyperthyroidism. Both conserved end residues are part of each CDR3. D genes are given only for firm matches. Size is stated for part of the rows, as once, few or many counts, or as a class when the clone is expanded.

CSVEVSGQGYEQYF TGCAGCGTTGAAGTATCCGGACAGGGCTACGAGCAGTACTTC TRBJ2-7 many TRBD1 TRBV29-1
CASSVQGPVNTEAFF TGTGCCAGCAGTGTACAGGGGCCGGTGAACACTGAAGCTTTCTTT TRBJ1-1 many TRBD1 TRBV6-1
CASSLDTGSTEAFF TGTGCCAGCAGCTTAGATACGGGGAGCACTGAAGCTTTCTTT TRBJ1-1 many - TRBV11-3
CASSLASWTGDYSGANVLTF TGTGCCAGCAGCTTAGCGTCCTGGACAGGCGATTACTCTGGGGCCAACGTCCTGACTTTC TRBJ2-6 many TRBD1 TRBV7-4
CATSVKSSGANVLTF TGTGCCACCAGTGTTAAAAGCTCTGGGGCCAACGTCCTGACTTTC TRBJ2-6 many - TRBV24-1
CASSSGTGVTGELFF TGTGCCAGCAGCTCAGGGACAGGGGTCACCGGGGAGCTGTTTTTT TRBJ2-2 many TRBD1 TRBV11-2
CASSEAGVYGYTF TGTGCCAGCAGTGAAGCCGGGGTCTATGGCTACACCTTC TRBJ1-2 - - TRBV2
CASSLVGTRGYTF TGTGCCAGCAGTTTAGTCGGGACTAGGGGCTACACCTTC TRBJ1-2 many - TRBV12-3/TRBV12-4
CASSLEIGNSPLHF TGTGCCAGCAGCTTAGAGATAGGGAATTCACCCCTCCACTTT TRBJ1-6 many - TRBV7-2
CASSQGAGQLNTEAFF TGTGCCAGCAGCCAAGGGGCGGGACAGCTCAACACTGAAGCTTTCTTT TRBJ1-1 many TRBD1 TRBV3-1
CASSEGLAGGQYF TGTGCCAGCAGCGAGGGTCTAGCGGGCGGGCAGTACTTC TRBJ2-7 few TRBD2 TRBV9
CASSPAGSPGNTIYF TGTGCCAGCTCACCAGCAGGGTCCCCTGGAAACACCATATATTTT TRBJ1-3 - - TRBV18
CASSVAANQPQHF TGTGCCAGCTCAGTGGCCGCTAATCAGCCCCAGCATTTT TRBJ1-5 - - TRBV18
CASVKDRVDAEAFF TGTGCCAGCGTCAAGGACAGGGTAGACGCTGAAGCTTTCTTT TRBJ1-1 many TRBD1 TRBV2
CASSQAIRQGHYEQYF TGTGCCAGCAGCCAAGCCATTAGGCAGGGCCACTACGAGCAGTACTTC TRBJ2-7 - - TRBV14
CIGSPGLDTEAFF TGCATCGGCTCCCCAGGTTTGGACACTGAAGCTTTCTTT TRBJ1-1 many - TRBV29-1
CASSGGLAGIEQYF TGTGCCAGCAGTGGGGGACTAGCGGGGATCGAGCAGTACTTC TRBJ2-7 many TRBD2 TRBV6-1
CASGLQGLTAPLHF TGTGCCAGTGGCCTACAGGGACTCACGGCACCCCTCCACTTT TRBJ1-6 few - TRBV19
CASSVGTGGQETQYF TGTGCCAGCAGCGTAGGAACAGGGGGCCAAGAGACCCAGTACTTC TRBJ2-5 many TRBD1 TRBV9
CASSFYRENTEAFF TGTGCCAGTAGTTTTTACAGGGAAAACACTGAAGCTTTCTTT TRBJ1-1 once - TRBV19
CASSQTQGANGYTF TGTGCCAGCAGCCAGACACAGGGGGCTAATGGCTACACCTTC TRBJ1-2 few TRBD1 TRBV3-1
CASSIRGGNTEAFF TGTGCCAGCAGTATCAGGGGAGGGAACACTGAAGCTTTCTTT TRBJ1-1 many - TRBV27
CASSLLREAQYF TGTGCCAGCAGCCTGCTCCGGGAGGCCCAGTACTTC TRBJ2-5 many TRBD2 TRBV11-2
CASSPPVGQGYYGYTF TGTGCCAGCTCACCACCGGTTGGACAGGGATACTATGGCTACACCTTC TRBJ1-2 many TRBD1 TRBV18
CASSQGARGQETQYF TGTGCCAGCAGCCAGGGGGCCAGGGGTCAAGAGACCCAGTACTTC TRBJ2-5 - TRBD1 TRBV11-2
CASREGRIGAFF TGTGCCAGCAGGGAGGGGCGAATCGGAGCTTTCTTT TRBJ1-1 many - TRBV6-2/TRBV6-3
CASSPLQGRGETQYF TGTGCCAGCAGCCCCCTACAGGGACGGGGGGAGACCCAGTACTTC TRBJ2-5 many - TRBV11-2
CASSRLLRETGQTNYGYTF TGTGCCAGCAGCCGACTACTCCGGGAAACAGGGCAGACCAACTATGGCTACACCTTC TRBJ1-2 many - TRBV11-2
CATSAPTGTGVSGANVLTF TGTGCCACCAGTGCCCCGACCGGGACAGGGGTCTCTGGGGCCAACGTCCTGACTTTC TRBJ2-6 many TRBD1 TRBV24-1
CASSLRTGHLNTEAFF TGCGCCAGCAGCCTCCGTACGGGCCACCTGAACACTGAAGCTTTCTTT TRBJ1-1 many - TRBV4-1
CASSEASGSSGNTIYF TGTGCCAGCAGTGAAGCCTCCGGGAGCTCTGGAAACACCATATATTTT TRBJ1-3 many - TRBV6-1
CASSRETTEAFF TGTGCCAGTAGCAGGGAGACCACTGAAGCTTTCTTT TRBJ1-1 - - TRBV19
CASSLAGQIYEQYF TGTGCCAGCAGCTTAGCGGGACAGATCTACGAGCAGTACTTC TRBJ2-7 many TRBD1 TRBV7-9
CASSFGPPGSYEQYF TGTGCCAGCAGTTTCGGGCCTCCGGGCTCCTACGAGCAGTACTTC TRBJ2-7 - - TRBV12-3/TRBV12-4
CASTAVNTGELFF TGTGCCAGTACGGCAGTTAACACCGGGGAGCTGTTTTTT TRBJ2-2 many - TRBV19
CASSIGESNSPLHF TGCGCCAGCAGTATTGGGGAAAGTAATTCACCCCTCCACTTT TRBJ1-6 many - TRBV10-2
CASSSYFEQYF TGTGCCAGCAGCTCTTACTTCGAGCAGTACTTC TRBJ2-7 many - TRBV11-2
CASSTNRGIGEQYF TGTGCCAGCAGTACCAACAGGGGTATTGGCGAGCAGTACTTC TRBJ2-7 many TRBD1 TRBV6-5
CASSLGQVLGYGYTF TGCGCCAGCAGCTTGGGACAGGTTTTAGGCTATGGCTACACCTTC TRBJ1-2 many - TRBV5-1
CASSPGTGDEQYF TGTGCCAGCAGCCCCGGGACAGGCGACGAGCAGTACTTC TRBJ2-7 - TRBD1 TRBV11-2
CASLGSPNYGYTF TGTGCCAGCCTTGGGTCCCCTAACTATGGCTACACCTTC TRBJ1-2 many - TRBV19
CASSETRTGELFF TGTGCCAGCTCCGAAACCAGGACCGGGGAGCTGTTTTTT TRBJ2-2 - - TRBV18